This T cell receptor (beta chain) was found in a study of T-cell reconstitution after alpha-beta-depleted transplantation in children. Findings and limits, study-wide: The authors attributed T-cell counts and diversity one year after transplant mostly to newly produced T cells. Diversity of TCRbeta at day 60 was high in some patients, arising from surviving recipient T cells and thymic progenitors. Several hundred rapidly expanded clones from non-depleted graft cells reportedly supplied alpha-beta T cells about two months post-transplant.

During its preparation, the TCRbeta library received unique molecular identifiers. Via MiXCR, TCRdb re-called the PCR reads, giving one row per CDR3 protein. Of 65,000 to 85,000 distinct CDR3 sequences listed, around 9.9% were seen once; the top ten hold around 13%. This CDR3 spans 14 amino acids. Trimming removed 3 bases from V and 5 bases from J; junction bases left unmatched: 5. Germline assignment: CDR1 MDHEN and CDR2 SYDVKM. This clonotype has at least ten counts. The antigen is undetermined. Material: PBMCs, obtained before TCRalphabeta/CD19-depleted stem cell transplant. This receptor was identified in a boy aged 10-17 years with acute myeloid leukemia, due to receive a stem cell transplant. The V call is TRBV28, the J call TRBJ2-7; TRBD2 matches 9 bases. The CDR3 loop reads CASSFDSGSHEQYF. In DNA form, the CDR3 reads TGTGCCAGCAGTTTTGATAGCGGGAGCCACGAGCAGTACTTC. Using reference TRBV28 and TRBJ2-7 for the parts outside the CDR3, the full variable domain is DVKVTQSSRYLVKRTGEKVFLECVQDMDHENMFWYRQDPGLGLRLIYFSYDVKMKEKGDIPEGYSVSREKKERFSLILESASTNQTSMYLCASSFDSGSHEQYFGPGTRLTVT.